This T cell receptor (beta chain) was captured by sequencing in a study of radiotherapy plus CTLA-4 blockade in lung cancer. Study-wide background: Objective responses arose in approximately 19% of patients, and around 30% experienced disease control.

The study, taken as a whole, reports: Blood saw expansion of tumor-derived TCR clones after radiotherapy plus ipilimumab. Early clone dynamics of blood T cells, plus interferon-beta, reportedly predicted response best.

This clone was picked up a small number of times. Its target is unknown. The data were produced by immunoSEQ multiplex PCR, yet TCRdb's version contains in-frame clones alone and is incomplete. The data hold approximately 52,000 clones, with about 77% observed a single time. CDR3 length: 17 residues. V was cut by 2 bases and J by 0 bases, with 14 bases left in between. Germline V lookup: CDR1 KGHSH, CDR2 LQKENI. The chain has TRBV18 and TRBJ1-3; D may be TRBD1 (5 bases). The receptor's source is a human donor with non-small cell lung cancer whose response to radiotherapy plus ipilimumab could not be evaluated. Sequences were derived from peripheral blood, sampled from a patient treated with radiotherapy plus ipilimumab. The CDR3 DNA is TGTGCCAGCTCACCAACCAGGGCAAGAAGCTCTGGAAACACCATATATTTT. It codes for CASSPTRARSSGNTIYF.